This T cell receptor (beta chain) was identified during a study of blood T cells in healthy people across ages. This clonotype occurred a few times. Trimming removed 1 base from V and 5 bases from J, with 9 bases in between. The germline CDR1 and CDR2 sequences are LNHDA and SQIVND (reference sequence). This CDR3 is built from 14 residues. Through a sample-barcoded 5' primer and a J-beta primer mix, a second PCR was run for about 6 to 11 cycles. Each CDR3 protein is one row after TCRdb ran MiXCR on the 5' RACE reads. The table has 450,000 to 600,000 distinct CDR3 sequences, about 28% seen once. The same data also contributed to another study, on T cells of mothers and their children. As that study records: For related and unrelated pairs alike, thymic selection shapes TCR recombination output similarly.

The TCR comes from a boy aged 2 to 10 in good health. Material: blood. This sequence joins TRBV19 and TRBJ2-1; maybe TRBD1 (5 bases). The CDR3 sequence: CASSIGLRDNEQFF. CDR3 nucleotides: TGTGCCAGTAGTATAGGACTCAGGGACAATGAGCAGTTCTTC.